One and the same sample provided the 26 T cell receptor beta chains below, sequenced in a study of T-cell reconstitution after alpha-beta-depleted transplantation in children. TCRbeta library preparation incorporated unique molecular identifiers. TCRdb re-derived calls from the PCR reads in MiXCR, one entry per CDR3 protein. The sample holds about a million distinct CDR3 sequences, roughly 29% seen once. The sample was PBMCs, mostly from graft donor cells, taken 360 days after TCRalphabeta/CD19-depleted stem cell transplant. The origin of the receptors is a boy younger than two who had a stem cell transplant for SCID, so the T cells may come from the graft donor.

The CDR3 nucleotides are TGTGCCAGCAGTTGGAACCGACTGGATGAGCAGTTCTTC. It encodes CASSWNRLDEQFF. The chain carries TRBV27 and TRBJ2-1; D remains unclear. The CDR3 runs to 13 residues. Trimming stripped 4 bases from V and 8 bases from J, with 12 bases between. Per the germline V gene, CDR1 is MNHEY and CDR2 is SMNVEV (reference sequence).

A few counts support this clonotype. This chain connects TRBV5-1 to TRBJ2-6; no clear D gene. There are 17 residues in the CDR3. Germline V gives CDR1 SGHRS, CDR2 YFSETQ. V gave up 2 bases and J gave up 0 bases, with 12 bases separating them. In nucleotides, the CDR3 is TGCGCCAGCAGCTTAACCCTCTGGGACTCTGGGGCCAACGTCCTGACTTTC. Translated: CASSLTLWDSGANVLTF.

The chain joins TRBV20-1 to TRBJ2-7; 8 nucleotides agree with TRBD2. CDR1 is DFQATT, CDR2 SNEGSKA, per germline (reference sequence). The CDR3 is 17 residues long. V lost 3 bases and J lost 3; bases outside the gene matches: 16. CDR3 sequence: CSARTQTLAGSFYEQYF. As DNA, the CDR3 is TGCAGTGCTAGGACCCAAACCCTAGCGGGTTCTTTCTACGAGCAGTACTTC.

The J gene is TRBJ2-5, the V gene TRBV20-1; tentatively, D is TRBD2 (6 bases). The length of the CDR3 is 15 residues. Germline CDR1 and CDR2: DFQATT and SNEGSKA (reference sequence). The V end was cut by 3 bases, the J end by 7 bases, with 21 bases between. The CDR3 sequence is CSARRLGMPLSTQYF. CDR3 bases: TGCAGTGCTAGGAGACTAGGAATGCCCCTTTCGACCCAGTACTTC.

This clonotype was detected only a few times. The rearrangement joins TRBV20-1 to TRBJ2-3; 9 nucleotides agree with TRBD2. Per the germline V gene, CDR1 is DFQATT and CDR2 is SNEGSKA (reference sequence). V lost 1 base, J lost 1 base, and 12 bases stayed unmatched. CDR3 length equals 18 residues. Here the CDR3 DNA reads TGCAGTGCTAGAGTGCATAGCGGGGGCTCTCGGCGCACAGATACGCAGTATTTT. It translates to CSARVHSGGSRRTDTQYF.

V gene TRBV3-1 combines with J gene TRBJ2-1; D uncertain. The CDR3 has 13 amino acids. Between the trimmed V and J ends, which lost 6 bases and 5 bases, there was a span of 11 bases. Germline CDR1 and CDR2: LGHDT and YNNKEL (reference sequence). In nucleotides, the CDR3 is TGTGCCAGCAGTCGAGGCTACGACAATGAGCAGTTCTTC. It is translated as CASSRGYDNEQFF.

The chain combines TRBV27 with TRBJ2-7; 11 positions match TRBD2. The CDR3 runs 18 residues. The germline V gene encodes CDR1 MNHEY and CDR2 SMNVEV (reference sequence). The J segment lost 0 bases and the V segment lost 6 bases, leaving 13 bases of the junction unmatched. Here the CDR3 DNA reads TGTGCCAGCAGATTACCGGGACTAGCGGTCATAATCTCCTACGAGCAGTACTTC. It codes for CASRLPGLAVIISYEQYF.

J is TRBJ2-7 and V is TRBV3-1; perhaps TRBD1 as D (5 bases). CDR1 is LGHDT and CDR2 is YNNKEL in the germline V gene (reference sequence). This CDR3 spans 14 amino acids. Trimming shortened V by 4 bases and J by 5 bases, and 15 bases separated the two germline ends. The CDR3 DNA follows: TGTGCCAGCAGCCCCAGGGCGATTTCCCACGAGCAGTACTTC. Translated, it gives CASSPRAISHEQYF.

V usage is TRBV29-1 and J usage is TRBJ2-1; D is unresolved. This CDR3 is 14 amino acids long. Germline V gene sequence: CDR1 SQVTM, CDR2 ANQGSEA. V lost 1 base and J 7 bases, leaving 14 bases between the germline ends. The CDR3: CSVEAPRGWNEQFF. In DNA, the CDR3 is TGCAGCGTTGAAGCTCCCCGAGGATGGAATGAGCAGTTCTTC.

This clonotype was observed a handful of times. The chain has TRBV20-1 and TRBJ2-1; D possibly corresponds to TRBD1 (5 bases). V lost 0 bases and J 7 bases, leaving 7 bases between the germline ends. The CDR3 contains 12 residues. Germline lookup yields CDR1 DFQATT and CDR2 SNEGSKA (reference sequence). As DNA, the CDR3 is TGCAGTGCTAGAGAGGGGCATAATGAGCAGTTCTTC. It codes for CSAREGHNEQFF.

A single count supports this clonotype. The chain couples TRBV10-3 to TRBJ1-5; D gene unclear. The CDR3 totals 14 residues. The germline V and J ends were trimmed by 0 bases and 6 bases, with 9 bases remaining between them. Per germline, CDR1 ENHRY and CDR2 SYGVKD. CDR3 in DNA: TGTGCCATCAGTGAGTCGGAGGGAACTCAGCCCCAGCATTTT. This gives the protein CAISESEGTQPQHF.

The chain links TRBV5-1 to TRBJ1-6; no reliable D call. The CDR3 length is 15 residues. Trimming left V 0 bases short and J 6 bases short, with 10 bases between. From germline, CDR1 is SGHRS and CDR2 YFSETQ. This chain's CDR3 is CASSLESGPNSPLHF. Written as DNA, the CDR3 is TGCGCCAGCAGCTTGGAGTCAGGCCCTAATTCACCCCTCCACTTT. Together with reference TRBV5-1 and TRBJ1-6, the CDR3 gives the full variable domain: KAGVTQTPRYLIKTRGQQVTLSCSPISGHRSVSWYQQTPGQGLQFLFEYFSETQRNKGNFPGRFSGRQFSNSRSEMNVSTLELGDSALYLCASSLESGPNSPLHFGNGTRLTVT.

This clonotype was detected only a few times. The chain employs TRBV6-5 and TRBJ2-1; 15 bases align to TRBD2. V was pared by 4 bases and J by 4 bases, with 5 bases of the junction left unmatched. The CDR3 length is 17 residues. Germline V gene data show CDR1 as MNHEY and CDR2 as SVGAGI. The CDR3 DNA follows: TGTGCCAGCAGTTCCGGGACTAGCGGGGGGTCGTACAATGAGCAGTTCTTC. Its translation is CASSSGTSGGSYNEQFF.

This clonotype was found a few times. The rearrangement uses TRBV4-1 and TRBJ1-1, with 7 bases fitting TRBD1. Germline V gives CDR1 MGHRA, CDR2 YSYEKL. The V segment lost 3 bases and the J segment 0 bases; nucleotides outside the gene matches: 4. The CDR3 covers 15 residues. The CDR3 DNA reads TGCGCCAGCAGCCAGATGGGACAGCTGAACACTGAAGCTTTCTTT. This sequence encodes CASSQMGQLNTEAFF.

V usage is TRBV5-1 and J usage is TRBJ2-7; the match to TRBD1 covers 7 bases. CDR1 is SGHRS and CDR2 is YFSETQ in the germline V gene. This CDR3 is 17 amino acids long. V lost 2 bases to trimming and J lost 3 bases; unmatched junction nucleotides: 14. CDR3 amino acids: CASSLGGGGIVDYEQYF. Written as DNA, the CDR3 is TGCGCCAGCAGCTTAGGGGGCGGAGGCATTGTCGACTACGAGCAGTACTTC.

This clonotype has only a few counts. The gene calls are TRBV6-2 or TRBV6-3 and TRBJ2-2; D is tentatively TRBD1 or TRBD2 (7 bases each). Germline CDR1 reads MNHEY; CDR2 reads SVGEGT. The V end lost 2 bases, the J end lost 0 bases, and 13 bases lay between the germline ends. The CDR3 has 17 amino acids. CDR3 DNA: TGTGCCAGCAGTTACGGGCGGGGGACAGCGAACACCGGGGAGCTGTTTTTT. Translation: CASSYGRGTANTGELFF.

This chain connects TRBV11-2 to TRBJ1-2, with 7 positions matching TRBD1. Germline values: CDR1 SGHAT, CDR2 FQNNGV. The CDR3 extends over 15 amino acids. The junction had 8 bases not matched to a gene; V was cut back by 6 bases and J by 1 base. The CDR3 protein is CASSQGQARNYGYTF. The CDR3 nucleotides are TGTGCCAGCAGTCAAGGACAGGCGCGTAACTATGGCTACACCTTC.

The V call is TRBV7-2, the J call TRBJ2-5; 8 bases map to TRBD1. J was trimmed by 4 bases and V by 2 bases; bases with no gene match: 9. Germline V gene lookup returns CDR1 SGHTA and CDR2 FQGNSA. The CDR3 runs to 16 residues. DNA of the CDR3: TGTGCCAGCAGCTTAAGGCCTCAGGGGGCGGGAGAGACCCAGTACTTC. It codes for CASSLRPQGAGETQYF.

This rearrangement joins TRBV5-1 to TRBJ2-3; TRBD1 or TRBD2 may be the D gene (5 bases each). The CDR3 runs 14 residues. V was pared by 5 bases and J by 5 bases, with 15 bases between. Germline assignment: CDR1 SGHRS and CDR2 YFSETQ. The CDR3 protein is CASRRGGERDTQYF. CDR3 DNA: TGCGCCAGCAGGAGGGGTGGGGAAAGAGATACGCAGTATTTT.

The genes are TRBV6-2 or TRBV6-3 and TRBJ2-1, with D uncertain. The V end lost 3 bases, the J end lost 5 bases, and 8 bases lay between the germline ends. The germline V gene has CDR1 MNHEY and CDR2 SVGEGT. The CDR3 loop spans 13 amino acids. CDR3 bases: TGTGCCAGCAGTTATTATGGACACAATGAGCAGTTCTTC. Its translation is CASSYYGHNEQFF.

In DNA form, the CDR3 reads TGTGCCAGCAGCATAGGACAGGGGGCAATGGATACGCAGTATTTT. Its translation is CASSIGQGAMDTQYF. This sequence joins TRBV9 and TRBJ2-3; 11 bases match TRBD1. This CDR3 comprises 15 residues. The ends lost 4 bases at V and 6 bases at J; junction bases unmatched: 7. Germline V CDR1 and CDR2: SGDLS, YYNGEE.

The chain is built from TRBV20-1 and TRBJ2-3, with 10 bases matching TRBD2. The CDR3 runs to 15 residues. V was clipped by 5 bases and J by 1 base; unmatched bases: 6. The germline V gene has CDR1 DFQATT and CDR2 SNEGSKA (reference sequence). The CDR3 loop is CSAGLAGARTDTQYF. The CDR3 nucleotides read TGCAGTGCTGGGCTAGCGGGGGCACGCACAGATACGCAGTATTTT.

The chain is built from TRBV12-3 or TRBV12-4 and TRBJ1-1; TRBD1 matches at 7 bases. Trimming at V came to 6 bases and at J to 0 bases, leaving 16 bases not matched to a gene. This CDR3 has 18 residues. The CDR3 protein is CASSRWTGGTYMNTEAFF. For the CDR3, the DNA is TGTGCCAGCAGCCGATGGACAGGTGGAACCTACATGAACACTGAAGCTTTCTTT.

The chain has TRBV5-1 and TRBJ2-5, with 13 bases matching TRBD2. J was trimmed by 6 bases and V by 8 bases; bases with no gene match: 7. The CDR3 covers 14 residues. The germline gives CDR1 SGHRS, CDR2 YFSETQ. The CDR3: CASSTSGGPQTQYF. DNA for the CDR3: TGCGCCAGTTCGACTAGCGGGGGGCCCCAGACCCAGTACTTC.

The chain has TRBV28 and TRBJ1-5; tentatively, D is TRBD1 (5 bases). Germline loops: CDR1 MDHEN, CDR2 SYDVKM. The CDR3 extends over 19 amino acids. V shed 6 bases and J shed 2 bases, with 26 bases lying between them. The CDR3 is CASSLSGPNQGVRNQPQHF. Written as DNA, the CDR3 is TGTGCCAGCAGCCTCTCTGGACCCAACCAAGGGGTCCGCAATCAGCCCCAGCATTTT.

The V and J genes are TRBV10-2 and TRBJ2-7, with 8 positions matching TRBD2. The CDR3 length is 15 residues. Trimming at V came to 2 bases and at J to 3 bases, leaving 6 bases not matched to a gene. CDR1 and CDR2 from the germline V gene are WSHSY and SAAADI. The CDR3 is CASSEAAGALYEQYF. CDR3 DNA: TGCGCCAGCAGTGAGGCAGCGGGGGCCCTCTACGAGCAGTACTTC.